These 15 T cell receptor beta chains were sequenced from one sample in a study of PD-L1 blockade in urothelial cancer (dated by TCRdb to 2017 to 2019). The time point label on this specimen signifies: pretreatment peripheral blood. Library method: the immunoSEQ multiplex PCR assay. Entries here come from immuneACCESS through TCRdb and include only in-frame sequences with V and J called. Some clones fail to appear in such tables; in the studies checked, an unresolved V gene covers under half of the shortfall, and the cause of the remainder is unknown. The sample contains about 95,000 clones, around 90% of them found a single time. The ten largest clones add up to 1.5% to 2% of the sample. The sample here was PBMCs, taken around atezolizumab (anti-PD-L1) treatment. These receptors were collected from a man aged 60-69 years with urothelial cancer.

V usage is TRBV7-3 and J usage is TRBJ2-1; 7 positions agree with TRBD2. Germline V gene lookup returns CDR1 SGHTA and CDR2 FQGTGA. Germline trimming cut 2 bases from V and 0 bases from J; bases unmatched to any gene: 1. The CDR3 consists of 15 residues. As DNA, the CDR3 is TGTGCCAGCAGCTTAGCGGGAGACTCCTACAATGAGCAGTTCTTC. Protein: CASSLAGDSYNEQFF.

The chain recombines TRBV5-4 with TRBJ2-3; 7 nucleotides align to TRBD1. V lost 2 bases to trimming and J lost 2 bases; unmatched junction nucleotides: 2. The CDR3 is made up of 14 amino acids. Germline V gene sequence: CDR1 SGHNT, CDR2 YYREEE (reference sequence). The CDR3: CASSLDRATDTQYF. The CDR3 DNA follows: TGTGCCAGCAGCTTAGACAGGGCCACAGATACGCAGTATTTT.

The CDR3 here is CASSRGQGAANEKLFF. The CDR3, as DNA: TGCGCCAGCAGCCGGGGACAGGGGGCGGCTAATGAAAAACTGTTTTTT. The chain uses TRBV5-1 and TRBJ1-4, with 12 bases matching TRBD1. The CDR3 totals 16 residues. V was clipped by 4 bases and J by 3 bases; unmatched bases: 4. CDR1 SGHRS and CDR2 YFSETQ come from the germline V gene. The variable domain in full, with the rest retrieved from reference TRBV5-1 and TRBJ1-4, is KAGVTQTPRYLIKTRGQQVTLSCSPISGHRSVSWYQQTPGQGLQFLFEYFSETQRNKGNFPGRFSGRQFSNSRSEMNVSTLELGDSALYLCASSRGQGAANEKLFFGSGTQLSVL.

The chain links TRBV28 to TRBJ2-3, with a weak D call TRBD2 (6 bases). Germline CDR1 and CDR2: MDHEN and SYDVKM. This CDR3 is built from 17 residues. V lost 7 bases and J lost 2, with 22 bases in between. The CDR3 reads CASTPPTGASYTDTQYF. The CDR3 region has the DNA TGTGCCAGCACCCCCCCGACGGGAGCCTCTTACACAGATACGCAGTATTTT. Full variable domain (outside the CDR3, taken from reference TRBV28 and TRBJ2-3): DVKVTQSSRYLVKRTGEKVFLECVQDMDHENMFWYRQDPGLGLRLIYFSYDVKMKEKGDIPEGYSVSREKKERFSLILESASTNQTSMYLCASTPPTGASYTDTQYFGPGTRLTVL.

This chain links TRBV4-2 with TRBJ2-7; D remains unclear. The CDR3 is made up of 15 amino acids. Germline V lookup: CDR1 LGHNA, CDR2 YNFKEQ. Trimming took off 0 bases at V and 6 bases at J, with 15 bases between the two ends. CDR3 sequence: CASSQDPLNHGEQYF. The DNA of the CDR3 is TGTGCCAGCAGCCAAGATCCGCTAAACCATGGCGAGCAGTACTTC.

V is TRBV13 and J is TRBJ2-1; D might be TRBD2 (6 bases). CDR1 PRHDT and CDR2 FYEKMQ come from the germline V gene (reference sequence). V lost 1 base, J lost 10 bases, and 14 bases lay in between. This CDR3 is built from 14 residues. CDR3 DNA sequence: TGTGCCAGCAGCTTAGACCCTAGGGCGGGGGAGCAGTTCTTC. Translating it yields CASSLDPRAGEQFF.

The CDR3 sequence: CASSPPGAAYEQYF. CDR3 sequence (DNA): TGTGCCAGCTCACCACCGGGGGCAGCCTACGAGCAGTACTTC. V usage is TRBV18 and J usage is TRBJ2-7, with TRBD1 as a possible D gene (6 bases). The V end was cut by 0 bases, the J end by 2 bases, with 8 bases between. This CDR3 has 14 residues. Germline CDR1 KGHSH, CDR2 LQKENI.

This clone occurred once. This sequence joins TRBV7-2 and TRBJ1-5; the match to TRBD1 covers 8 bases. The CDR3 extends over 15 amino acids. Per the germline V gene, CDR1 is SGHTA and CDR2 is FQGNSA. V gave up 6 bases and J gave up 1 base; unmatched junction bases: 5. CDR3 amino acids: CASSPTGESNQPQHF. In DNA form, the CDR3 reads TGTGCCAGCAGTCCGACAGGGGAGAGCAATCAGCCCCAGCATTTT.

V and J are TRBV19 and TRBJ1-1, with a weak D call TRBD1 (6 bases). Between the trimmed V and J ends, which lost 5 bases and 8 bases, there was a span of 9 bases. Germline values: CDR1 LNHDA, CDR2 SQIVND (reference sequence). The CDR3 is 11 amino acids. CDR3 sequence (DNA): TGTGCCAGTAGTCCCGGACAGGAAGCTTTCTTT. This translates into CASSPGQEAFF.

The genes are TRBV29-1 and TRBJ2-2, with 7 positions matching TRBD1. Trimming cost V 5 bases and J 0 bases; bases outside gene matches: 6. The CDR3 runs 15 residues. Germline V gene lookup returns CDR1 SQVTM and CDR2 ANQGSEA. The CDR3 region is CSVRTGTANTGELFF. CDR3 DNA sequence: TGCAGCGTTCGAACCGGGACAGCGAACACCGGGGAGCTGTTTTTT.

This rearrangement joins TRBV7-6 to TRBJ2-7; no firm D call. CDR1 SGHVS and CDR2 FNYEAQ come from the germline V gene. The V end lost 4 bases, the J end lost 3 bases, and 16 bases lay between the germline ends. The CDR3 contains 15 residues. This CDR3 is CASSSAGSPNYEQYF. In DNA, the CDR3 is TGTGCCAGCAGCTCCGCCGGGTCCCCAAACTACGAGCAGTACTTC.

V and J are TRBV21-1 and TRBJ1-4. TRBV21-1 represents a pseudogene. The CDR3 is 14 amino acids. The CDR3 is CASSKVRFNEKLFF. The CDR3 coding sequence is TGTGCCAGCAGCAAAGTTAGATTTAATGAAAAACTGTTTTTT.

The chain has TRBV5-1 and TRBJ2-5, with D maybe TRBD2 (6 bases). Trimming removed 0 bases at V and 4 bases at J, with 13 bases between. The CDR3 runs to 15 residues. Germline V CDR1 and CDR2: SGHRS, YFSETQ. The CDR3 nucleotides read TGCGCCAGCAGCTTGGGTTTGCGGGAAGGAGAGACCCAGTACTTC. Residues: CASSLGLREGETQYF.

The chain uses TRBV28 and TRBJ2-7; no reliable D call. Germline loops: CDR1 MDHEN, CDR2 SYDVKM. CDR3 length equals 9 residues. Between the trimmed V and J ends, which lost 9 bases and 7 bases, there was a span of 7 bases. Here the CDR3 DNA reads TGTGCCAGGGTGCGGGAGCAGTACTTC. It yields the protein CARVREQYF.

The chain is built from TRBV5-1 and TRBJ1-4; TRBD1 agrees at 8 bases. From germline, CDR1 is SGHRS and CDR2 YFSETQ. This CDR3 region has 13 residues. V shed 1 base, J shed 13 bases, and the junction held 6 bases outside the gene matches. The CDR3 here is CASSLRGQEALFF. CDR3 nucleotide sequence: TGCGCCAGCAGCTTGCGGGGACAGGAGGCACTGTTTTTT.